This section outlines one T cell receptor (beta chain) sequence together with its context. What it recognizes is unknown. V was trimmed by 3 bases and J by 2 bases, leaving 20 bases between them. CDR3 size: 17 residues. Germline V CDR1 and CDR2: MNHEY, SMNVEV (reference sequence). These data come from a study of cytomegalovirus exposure and HLA in healthy donors. Findings and limits, study-wide: With later analysis, a missense DCLRE1C variant became linked to TCR beta V- and J-gene trimming. Usually a TCR sequence was rare, but some public TCRs were found in many donors. TRBV6-2, TRBV6-3 and other indistinguishable V segments were excluded.

The study ran its PCR with 60 Vbeta and 13 Jbeta primers. The repertoire was sequenced with immunoSEQ multiplex PCR; TCRdb's copy has only in-frame clones and lacks some. The sample holds some 130,000 clones, 80% seen once. The chain links TRBV27 to TRBJ2-7; possible D gene TRBD2, 5 bases. The TCR originated in a man between 25 and 39 years old in good health and CMV-seronegative. Sequencing used PBMCs. As DNA, the CDR3 is TGTGCCAGCAGTTTTATTGGCTCAAGGTCGAGGGCCTACGAGCAGTACTTC. Residues: CASSFIGSRSRAYEQYF.